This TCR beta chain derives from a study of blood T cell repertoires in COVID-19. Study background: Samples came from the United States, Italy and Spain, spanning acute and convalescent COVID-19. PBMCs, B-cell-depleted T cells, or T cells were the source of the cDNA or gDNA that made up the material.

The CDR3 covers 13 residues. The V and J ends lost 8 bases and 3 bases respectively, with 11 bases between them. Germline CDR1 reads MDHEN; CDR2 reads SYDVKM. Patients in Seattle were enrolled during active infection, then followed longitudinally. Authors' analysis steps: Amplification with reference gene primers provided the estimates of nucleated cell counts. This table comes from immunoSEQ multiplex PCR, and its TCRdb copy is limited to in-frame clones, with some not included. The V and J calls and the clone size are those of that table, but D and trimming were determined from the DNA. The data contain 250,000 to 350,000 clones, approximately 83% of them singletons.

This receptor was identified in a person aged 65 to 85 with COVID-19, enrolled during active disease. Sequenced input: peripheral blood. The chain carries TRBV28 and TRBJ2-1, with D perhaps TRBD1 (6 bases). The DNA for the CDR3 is TGTGCCAGCCTTGGACAGAGCTACAATGAGCAGTTCTTC. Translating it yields CASLGQSYNEQFF.